Shown below are 8 T cell receptor beta chains from a single sample sequenced in a study of blood T cell repertoires in COVID-19. Assay: immunoSEQ multiplex PCR; the TCRdb copy retains only in-frame clones and omits some. The table lists about 63,000 clones, 70% to 80% of them singletons. Sample: peripheral blood. The receptors were sampled from a human donor in a cohort sampled during active COVID-19.

This clone was detected only once. The gene calls are TRBV7-3 and TRBJ2-1; 11 bases agree with TRBD2. Germline loops: CDR1 SGHTA, CDR2 FQGTGA. The V gene end was trimmed by 4 bases and the J gene end by 8 bases; junction bases not matched to a gene: 7. The CDR3 is 15 amino acids. The CDR3 protein is CASSSGLAGRYEQFF. The DNA of the CDR3 is TGTGCCAGCAGCTCCGGACTAGCGGGTCGGTATGAGCAGTTCTTC.

CDR3 sequence reads: CASSLDRASGTDTQYF. The CDR3 DNA is TGTGCCAGCAGCTTAGATCGAGCTAGCGGAACAGATACGCAGTATTTT. The chain joins TRBV7-2 to TRBJ2-3; 7 bases align to TRBD2. The CDR3 is made up of 16 amino acids. V lost 1 base to trimming and J lost 3 bases; unmatched junction nucleotides: 7. Germline CDR1 and CDR2: SGHTA and FQGNSA.

This sequence joins TRBV4-1 and TRBJ2-7, with 11 bases lining up with TRBD2. Germline CDR1 MGHRA, CDR2 YSYEKL. This CDR3 is 16 amino acids long. The V and J ends lost 0 bases and 0 bases, in that order; junction bases with no gene match: 1. As DNA, the CDR3 is TGCGCCAGCAGCCAAGAGGGACTAGCGGACTCCTACGAGCAGTACTTC. Its protein product is CASSQEGLADSYEQYF.

This CDR3 is CASSRTGADQPQHF. DNA for the CDR3: TGTGCCAGCAGCCGTACAGGGGCGGATCAGCCCCAGCATTTT. The chain couples TRBV11-2 to TRBJ1-5, with 7 bases identical to TRBD1. The CDR3 consists of 14 residues. The germline V gene encodes CDR1 SGHAT and CDR2 FQNNGV. Unmatched junction bases numbered 6, after V lost 5 bases and J lost 5 bases.

This chain joins TRBV4-3 and TRBJ2-5; TRBD1 matches at 7 bases. The junction had 9 bases not matched to a gene; V was cut back by 0 bases and J by 5 bases. This CDR3 has 16 residues. Germline lookup yields CDR1 LGHNA and CDR2 YSLEER. The CDR3, as DNA: TGCGCCAGCAGCCAAGAGTTGGGGGACAGTGGGGAGACCCAGTACTTC. Translation gives CASSQELGDSGETQYF.

This rearrangement joins TRBV5-1 to TRBJ2-2; 11 bases match TRBD1. This CDR3 is 15 amino acids long. Germline V gene sequence: CDR1 SGHRS, CDR2 YFSETQ. J gave up 6 bases and V 4 bases, and 5 bases lay outside the gene matches. CDR3 in amino acids: CASSPGDRGAGELFF. The CDR3, as DNA: TGCGCCAGCAGCCCGGGGGACAGGGGGGCCGGGGAGCTGTTTTTT.

J is TRBJ2-7 and V is TRBV20-1; 12 bases align to TRBD1. The CDR3 is 15 residues long. CDR1 is DFQATT and CDR2 is SNEGSKA in the germline V gene (reference sequence). After removal of 3 bases from V and 7 bases from J, the junction contained 10 bases not matched to a gene. CDR3 sequence reads: CSASAPGQGAKEQYF. The CDR3 DNA is TGCAGTGCTAGTGCTCCGGGACAGGGGGCGAAAGAGCAGTACTTC.

The chain carries TRBV7-9 and TRBJ2-3, with 7 bases matching TRBD2. Germline V gene data show CDR1 as SEHNR and CDR2 as FQNEAQ (reference sequence). The CDR3 sequence is 15 residues long. J lost 5 bases, V lost 5 bases, and 10 bases had no gene match. CDR3 coding DNA: TGTGCCAGCAGCCTGTTGGCGGGAGCGCTAGATACGCAGTATTTT. Encoded protein: CASSLLAGALDTQYF.